This TCR beta chain was identified during a study of blood T cells in healthy people across ages. Study results and caveats: Among long-lived donors, naive CD4+ cells were more numerous and diversity higher than in aged donors.

Alongside a J-beta primer mix, a sample-barcoded 5' primer served in a second PCR lasting about 7 to 11 cycles. TCRdb redid the calling of the 5' RACE reads with MiXCR, one entry per CDR3 protein. There are about 800,000 distinct CDR3 sequences in the sample; 25% occur only once, and roughly 3.8% lies in the top ten. Concerning this clonotype itself: Its cognate antigen is unknown.

Collection of 8.5 to 10 milliliters of peripheral blood was performed for each donor. The same data also went into a second study, on T cells of mothers and their children. That paper states: Per mother, over 8 million TCR beta CDR3 reads were obtained; per child, roughly 2.8 million. Clones that were microchimeric and persistent were not detected among T cells.

Sample: blood. The sequence was collected from a boy aged 5-17 years in good health.

Here the CDR3 DNA reads TGTGCCAGCAGCTTAGGGCCGGTAGGATACGCGGGGGGGCTGTTGAGCACAGATACGCAGTATTTT. It is translated as CASSLGPVGYAGGLLSTDTQYF. The gene calls are TRBV7-2 and TRBJ2-3; 9 bases match TRBD2. The trim removed 1 base at V and 0 bases at J, leaving 20 bases unmatched. Germline loops: CDR1 SGHTA, CDR2 FQGNSA. The CDR3 has 22 residues. Full variable domain (rest looked up from reference TRBV7-2 and TRBJ2-3): GAGVSQSPSNKVTEKGKDVELRCDPISGHTALYWYRQSLGQGLEFLIYFQGNSAPDKSGLPSDRFSAERTGGSVSTLTIQRTQQEDSAVYLCASSLGPVGYAGGLLSTDTQYFGPGTRLTVL.